This T cell receptor (beta chain) was captured in a study of regulatory T cells in long-lasting Graves disease. Time point reported: newly diagnosed GD, antithyroid drugs for less than 3 months. From RNA extracted from PBMCs, the TCR library was made. This clonotype came up many times. To make TCR beta libraries, researchers used iRepertoire HTBI primers and Arm-PCR of CDR3 regions. TCRdb used MiXCR to reprocess the multiplex PCR reads, holding one entry per CDR3 protein. The data show approximately 480,000 distinct CDR3 sequences, 15% to 20% seen once. CDR1 SNHLY and CDR2 FYNNEI come from the germline V gene. The CDR3 is 15 residues long. V was shortened by 3 bases and J by 7 bases, with 16 bases between the two germline ends. The sample was also reused in another study, on T cells in Graves' hyperthyroidism and ophthalmopathy.

Sequenced material: peripheral blood mononuclear cells (PBMCs), taken at new diagnosis, from a patient treated with antithyroid drugs. This chain links TRBV2 with TRBJ2-1; D may correspond to TRBD1 or TRBD2 (5 bases each). This TCR was recovered from a man between 40 and 49 years old with Graves disease. CDR3 in amino acids: CASSDEGFRTNEQFF. As DNA, the CDR3 is TGTGCCAGCAGTGACGAGGGGTTTCGCACGAATGAGCAGTTCTTC.